This record looks at one TCR beta chain sequence and its context. The method was immunoSEQ multiplex PCR; TCRdb's version includes in-frame clones alone and lacks a portion of them. Here the sample spans 20,000 to 25,000 clones, 75% to 90% being singletons. The CDR3 runs to 13 residues. The V gene's germline CDR1 is GTSNPN and CDR2 SVGIG (reference sequence). V lost 0 bases and J 0 bases, leaving 5 bases between the germline ends. As for treatment: randomized to nivolumab then ipilimumab (arm A) or the reverse (arm B). The sample originates from a study of sequential checkpoint blockade in melanoma. The receptor comes from a human donor with melanoma. The chain combines TRBV30 with TRBJ1-1, with D hard to call. Here the sequenced sample was CD8+ T cells sorted from blood (inferred from file names), taken from a patient given nivolumab and ipilimumab in sequence. CDR3: CAWSVAVNTEAFF. Here the CDR3 DNA reads TGTGCCTGGAGTGTAGCCGTGAACACTGAAGCTTTCTTT.